This is a list of T cell receptor beta chains from one sample in a study of OX40 agonist ivuxolimab in advanced cancers. Libraries were prepared by immunoSEQ multiplex PCR; TCRdb keeps only in-frame clonotypes and omits some of them. The sample shows approximately 70,000 clones, around 88% of them seen only once. The starting material was CD4+ or CD8+ T cells sorted from blood, obtained in a trial of the OX40 agonist ivuxolimab. These receptors all come from an adult with an advanced solid tumor such as melanoma, head and neck, liver or kidney cancer. The CDR3 runs from the conserved cysteine through the conserved F or W. A D gene is named only where the DNA matches it firmly. Expanded clones are given a class, and other clones once, few, many or no size at all.

>TRBV7-9|TRBJ2-1|.|.
TGTGCCAGCAGCTCCCCACTTGGGGGCAATGAGCAGTTCTTC
CASSSPLGGNEQFF
>TRBV15|TRBJ2-5|.|.
TGTGCCACCAGCAGTAGAGAGACCCAGTACTTC
CATSSRETQYF
>TRBV2|TRBJ2-7|TRBD1|few
TGTGCCAGCAGTTCCGGGACAGGGTTCTACGAGCAGTACTTC
CASSSGTGFYEQYF
>TRBV11-3|TRBJ2-3|TRBD1|.
TGTGCCAGCAGCCCAGGGGGCGGAAGCACAGATACGCAGTATTTT
CASSPGGGSTDTQYF
>TRBV7-2|TRBJ2-1|.|.
TGTGCCAGCAGCCAAGCAGGGGGCGGGAGCTCCTACAATGAGCAGTTCTTC
CASSQAGGGSSYNEQFF
>TRBV10-3|TRBJ1-3|TRBD1|.
TGTGCCATCAGTCTGGGACAGGGAGGTGGAAACACCATATATTTT
CAISLGQGGGNTIYF
>TRBV19|TRBJ1-1|TRBD1|.
TGTGCCACCGGGGACAGGAGGAACACTGAAGCTTTCTTT
CATGDRRNTEAFF
>TRBV19|TRBJ2-7|TRBD1|.
TGTGCCAGTACCTGGGACAGGAACTCCTACGAGCAGTACTTC
CASTWDRNSYEQYF
>TRBV4-3|TRBJ2-7|.|.
TGCGCCAGCAGCCAAGCGCAGGGTGGGTCCTACGAGCAGTACTTC
CASSQAQGGSYEQYF
>TRBV2|TRBJ2-5|.|.
TGTGCCAGCAGTCCTGACACCAAGGAGAACTTC
CASSPDTKENF
>TRBV5-4|TRBJ1-2|.|.
TGTGCCAGCAGCGAGGGCTGGGGCCTGAACTATGGCTACACCTTC
CASSEGWGLNYGYTF
>TRBV7-3|TRBJ2-3|.|.
TGTGCCAGCAGCCCCGGACCGAGCACAGATACGCAGTATTTT
CASSPGPSTDTQYF
>TRBV28|TRBJ1-1|.|once
TGTGCCAGCAGTTTGGCGGTGAACACTGAAGCTTTCTTT
CASSLAVNTEAFF
>TRBV2|TRBJ1-2|.|.
TGTGCCAGCAGTAAAAGTTTGGCAGGGGATGGCTACACCTTC
CASSKSLAGDGYTF
>TRBV5-1|TRBJ2-3|.|once
TGCGCCAGCAGCTTGGATGGGGGAAATTCAGATACGCAGTATTTT
CASSLDGGNSDTQYF
>TRBV7-2|TRBJ2-3|TRBD2|.
TGTGCCAGCAGCTCCAGACTAGCGGGGGGCCGCAGCACAGATACGCAGTATTTT
CASSSRLAGGRSTDTQYF
>TRBV5-4|TRBJ2-5|.|.
TGTGCCAGCAGCCGTGAGGGAACAGAGACCCAGTACTTC
CASSREGTETQYF
>TRBV14|TRBJ2-5|.|once
TGTGCCAGCAGCCGGGGCGAGACCCAGTACTTC
CASSRGETQYF
>TRBV5-4|TRBJ2-6|.|.
TGTGCCAGCAGCCCACCAACCCCTGGGGCCAACGTCCTGACTTTC
CASSPPTPGANVLTF
>TRBV7-9|TRBJ1-4|TRBD1|.
TGTGCCAGCAGCTCGGGACAGGGAGGCTTTCGGGAAAAACTGTTTTTT
CASSSGQGGFREKLFF
>TRBV5-4|TRBJ1-5|.|.
TGTGCCAGCAGCCCTTCCCCCGAGCAGCCCCAGCATTTT
CASSPSPEQPQHF
>TRBV27|TRBJ1-1|.|.
TGTGCCAGCAGCGACCTTCGGGGGCGCAACACTGAAGCTTTCTTT
CASSDLRGRNTEAFF